What follows are 24 T cell receptor beta chains derived from one specimen sequenced in a study of blood T cell repertoires in COVID-19. Libraries were prepared by immunoSEQ multiplex PCR; TCRdb keeps only in-frame clonotypes and omits some of them. The data show over 450,000 clones, with roughly 89% seen just once and around 0.95% held by the top ten. The sequenced sample consisted of peripheral blood. The receptors were gathered from a man younger than 30 with COVID-19, enrolled during active disease.

The chain has TRBV16 and TRBJ2-1; TRBD2 matches 14 bases. The CDR3 is made up of 17 amino acids. Per the germline V gene, CDR1 is KGHSY and CDR2 is FQNENV. Germline trimming cut 3 bases from V and 4 bases from J; bases unmatched to any gene: 5. CDR3 in amino acids: CASSHPTSGRGYNEQFF. CDR3 bases: TGTGCCAGCAGCCACCCGACTAGCGGGAGGGGGTACAATGAGCAGTTCTTC.

The V and J genes are TRBV6-5 and TRBJ1-3; 8 bases agree with TRBD1. The V segment lost 6 bases and the J segment 8 bases; nucleotides outside the gene matches: 12. CDR1 MNHEY and CDR2 SVGAGI come from the germline V gene. This CDR3 is 15 amino acids long. CDR3 coding DNA: TGTGCCAGCAGACCTTTCCTGGACAGGGTTGACACCATATATTTT. Translating gives CASRPFLDRVDTIYF.

The V call is TRBV2, the J call TRBJ2-2; TRBD2 matches at 14 bases. The CDR3 has 18 amino acids. CDR1 is SNHLY, CDR2 FYNNEI, per germline. J was trimmed by 0 bases and V by 5 bases; bases with no gene match: 5. The CDR3 spells CASSQGLAGAANTGELFF. In DNA, the CDR3 is TGTGCCAGCAGTCAGGGACTAGCGGGGGCCGCGAACACCGGGGAGCTGTTTTTT. The full variable domain, its missing parts supplied by reference TRBV2 and TRBJ2-2, is EPEVTQTPSHQVTQMGQEVILRCVPISNHLYFYWYRQILGQKVEFLVSFYNNEISEKSEIFDDQFSVERPDGSNFTLKIRSTKLEDSAMYFCASSQGLAGAANTGELFFGEGSRLTVL.

V gene TRBV25-1 combines with J gene TRBJ2-7; 8 nucleotides align to TRBD1. Germline CDR1 MGHDK, CDR2 SYGVNS. This CDR3 spans 13 amino acids. V dropped 10 bases and J dropped 2; count of bases not matched to a gene: 7. This CDR3 is CATNPGQAYEQYF. The CDR3 DNA reads as TGTGCCACCAATCCGGGACAGGCCTACGAGCAGTACTTC.

This clone was seen once. This sequence joins TRBV6-6 and TRBJ2-2, with a tentative D call TRBD2 (6 bases). The CDR3 loop spans 17 amino acids. Germline V gives CDR1 MNHNY, CDR2 SVGAGI (reference sequence). V lost 5 bases, J lost 0 bases, and 16 bases lay in between. This CDR3 reads CASSPLGGKTNTGELFF. In DNA form, the CDR3 reads TGTGCCAGCAGTCCTTTAGGCGGGAAAACGAACACCGGGGAGCTGTTTTTT.

V is TRBV5-1 and J is TRBJ1-1, with D maybe TRBD1 (5 bases). CDR1 SGHRS and CDR2 YFSETQ come from the germline V gene. Between the trimmed V and J ends, which lost 4 bases and 7 bases, there was a span of 17 bases. The CDR3 length is 14 residues. CDR3 sequence (DNA): TGCGCCAGCAGCCCCCGGACTGGAGGGGATGAAGCTTTCTTT. Amino acid sequence: CASSPRTGGDEAFF.

V and J are TRBV4-1 and TRBJ1-2; perhaps TRBD1 as D (6 bases). This CDR3 is 14 amino acids long. The V and J ends lost 3 bases and 8 bases respectively, with 16 bases between them. The germline gives CDR1 MGHRA, CDR2 YSYEKL. Here the CDR3 DNA reads TGCGCCAGCAGCCACCGGACAGCCGATTTAGGCTACACCTTC. Translation gives CASSHRTADLGYTF.

This clone was seen a single time. The rearrangement joins TRBV2 to TRBJ2-2, with D possibly matching TRBD1 (5 bases). The CDR3 is 15 amino acids. V shed 2 bases and J shed 5 bases, with 12 bases lying between them. CDR1 is SNHLY, CDR2 FYNNEI, per germline. The CDR3 DNA reads TGTGCCAGCAGTGAATTTTGGGCAGGGACCGGGGAGCTGTTTTTT. Translating gives CASSEFWAGTGELFF.

This clone has a single count. The chain joins TRBV5-6 to TRBJ1-2; no clear D gene. Germline CDR1 and CDR2: SGHDT and YYEEEE. V was cut by 6 bases and J by 8 bases, with 17 bases left in between. The CDR3 extends over 13 amino acids. This CDR3 reads CASTFTLSGGYTF. CDR3 in DNA: TGTGCCAGCACCTTTACCCTCTCCGGGGGCTACACCTTC.

The rearrangement links TRBV7-9 to TRBJ2-5, with 12 nucleotides matching TRBD2. The CDR3 contains 17 residues. With V trimmed by 5 bases and J by 5 bases, 12 bases remained unmatched. Germline CDR1 and CDR2: SEHNR and FQNEAQ (reference sequence). The CDR3 sequence is CASSPDLLAGGPETQYF. The CDR3 DNA reads TGTGCCAGCAGCCCCGACCTGCTAGCGGGAGGGCCCGAGACCCAGTACTTC.

The chain carries TRBV5-4 and TRBJ1-2; 9 bases align to TRBD1. The V gene end was trimmed by 4 bases and the J gene end by 6 bases; junction bases not matched to a gene: 7. CDR1 and CDR2 (germline): SGHNT, YYREEE (reference sequence). The CDR3 is made up of 14 amino acids. CDR3 coding DNA: TGTGCCAGCAGCCCACCTGACAGGGGGGATGGCTACACCTTC. Translating gives CASSPPDRGDGYTF.

The CDR3 is CASSQLYSNQPQHF. CDR3 sequence (DNA): TGTGCCAGCAGCCAATTGTATAGCAATCAGCCCCAGCATTTT. The V gene is TRBV3-1 (or the pseudogene TRBV3-2), the J gene TRBJ1-5, with D hard to call. V was pared by 2 bases and J by 0 bases, with 5 bases between. The CDR3 extends over 14 amino acids. The germline V gene encodes CDR1 LGHDT and CDR2 YNNKEL (reference sequence).

The rearrangement joins TRBV29-1 to TRBJ2-1, with 7 bases identical to TRBD2. The junction had 6 bases not matched to a gene; V was cut back by 4 bases and J by 9 bases. Germline V lookup: CDR1 SQVTM, CDR2 ANQGSEA. The CDR3 extends over 12 amino acids. The CDR3 sequence: CSVVRERGEQFF. In DNA, the CDR3 is TGCAGCGTTGTGCGGGAGAGGGGTGAGCAGTTCTTC.

Only one count was recorded for this clone. CDR3 protein: CAISLAGGGTSTDTQYF. As DNA, the CDR3 is TGTGCCATCAGTTTAGCGGGGGGGGGTACTAGCACAGATACGCAGTATTTT. The chain uses TRBV10-3 and TRBJ2-3; 11 positions agree with TRBD2. Germline V gene data show CDR1 as ENHRY and CDR2 as SYGVKD. The ends lost 5 bases at V and 0 bases at J; junction bases unmatched: 7. The CDR3 has 17 amino acids.

CDR3 nucleotides: TGTGCCAGCAGCTTCAACAGGGACCACGAGCAGTACTTC. Translation gives CASSFNRDHEQYF. V gene TRBV7-9 combines with J gene TRBJ2-7; the D gene is possibly TRBD1 (6 bases). The CDR3 sequence is 13 residues long. Trimming took off 3 bases at V and 5 bases at J, with 11 bases between the two ends. Germline CDR1 SEHNR, CDR2 FQNEAQ (reference sequence).

This rearrangement joins TRBV10-3 to TRBJ2-2, with D tentatively TRBD2 (6 bases). There are 15 residues in the CDR3. Trimming stripped 8 bases from V and 0 bases from J, with 13 bases between. Germline CDR1 reads ENHRY; CDR2 reads SYGVKD. CDR3 residues: CAIGWGEANTGELFF. The CDR3 region has the DNA TGTGCCATCGGATGGGGGGAGGCGAACACCGGGGAGCTGTTTTTT.

V and J are TRBV2 and TRBJ2-3, with D possibly matching TRBD2 (6 bases). CDR1 is SNHLY, CDR2 FYNNEI, per germline. V lost 4 bases, J lost 4 bases, and 12 bases lay in between. This CDR3 has 14 amino acids. Here the CDR3 reads CASSAPRGPDTQYF. The CDR3 coding sequence is TGTGCCAGCAGTGCCCCGCGGGGCCCAGATACGCAGTATTTT.

This clone has just one count. The rearrangement joins TRBV25-1 to TRBJ2-2; D possibly corresponds to TRBD2 (6 bases). The CDR3 runs 15 residues. V lost 3 bases, J lost 5 bases, and 13 bases lay in between. Germline V gives CDR1 MGHDK, CDR2 SYGVNS. CDR3 sequence (DNA): TGTGCCAGCAGTGACCGCCCGCGGGGAACCGGGGAGCTGTTTTTT. Protein product: CASSDRPRGTGELFF.

This clone appeared once. This chain links TRBV5-4 with TRBJ2-7, with a tentative D call TRBD2 (6 bases). The CDR3 totals 15 residues. With 4 bases removed from V and 3 bases from J, the gap between germline ends came to 17 bases. Germline assignment: CDR1 SGHNT and CDR2 YYREEE (reference sequence). The CDR3 sequence is CASSASGTQDYEQYF. Written as DNA, the CDR3 is TGTGCCAGCAGCGCATCCGGGACTCAAGACTACGAGCAGTACTTC.

The chain has TRBV6-1 and TRBJ2-7; D gene uncertain. V dropped 1 base and J dropped 1 base, with 8 bases sitting between them. Per the germline V gene, CDR1 is MNHNS and CDR2 is SASEGT. The CDR3 contains 14 residues. The CDR3 sequence: CASSEDRGSYEQYF. The CDR3 DNA reads TGTGCCAGCAGTGAAGACCGCGGTTCCTACGAGCAGTACTTC.

This chain connects TRBV7-9 to TRBJ2-2; the match to TRBD2 covers 10 bases. The CDR3 loop spans 16 amino acids. Losses at the gene ends were 6 bases for V and 1 base for J; bases not matched to a gene: 5. Germline lookup yields CDR1 SEHNR and CDR2 FQNEAQ (reference sequence). The CDR3 is CASSSGLAVNTGELFF. For the CDR3, the DNA is TGTGCCAGCAGTTCCGGACTAGCGGTGAACACCGGGGAGCTGTTTTTT. Together with reference TRBV7-9 and TRBJ2-2, the CDR3 gives the full variable domain: DTGVSQNPRHKITKRGQNVTFRCDPISEHNRLYWYRQTLGQGPEFLTYFQNEAQLEKSRLLSDRFSAERPKGSFSTLEIQRTEQGDSAMYLCASSSGLAVNTGELFFGEGSRLTVL.

This chain links TRBV2 with TRBJ2-3; 10 bases fit TRBD2. V gave up 7 bases and J gave up 0 bases; unmatched junction bases: 4. Germline values: CDR1 SNHLY, CDR2 FYNNEI. The CDR3 covers 15 residues. DNA for the CDR3: TGTGCCAGCAAGGGACTAGCGACGAGCACAGATACGCAGTATTTT. Encoded protein: CASKGLATSTDTQYF. Together with reference TRBV2 and TRBJ2-3, the CDR3 gives the full variable domain: EPEVTQTPSHQVTQMGQEVILRCVPISNHLYFYWYRQILGQKVEFLVSFYNNEISEKSEIFDDQFSVERPDGSNFTLKIRSTKLEDSAMYFCASKGLATSTDTQYFGPGTRLTVL.

This chain uses TRBV12-3 or TRBV12-4 with TRBJ1-5, with TRBD1 matching over 7 bases. There are 12 residues in the CDR3. Unmatched junction bases numbered 3, after V lost 6 bases and J lost 7 bases. CDR3 residues: CASRQGSQPQHF. CDR3 in DNA: TGTGCCAGCAGACAGGGGAGCCAGCCCCAGCATTTT.

The chain combines TRBV9 with TRBJ2-5, with TRBD2 as a possible D gene (6 bases). Trimming took off 3 bases at V and 5 bases at J, with 17 bases between the two ends. The CDR3 length is 15 residues. In germline, CDR1 is SGDLS, CDR2 YYNGEE. This CDR3 is CASSAFYGGTETQYF. CDR3 DNA sequence: TGTGCCAGCAGCGCCTTCTACGGGGGTACGGAGACCCAGTACTTC.